The present T cell receptor (beta chain) was sequenced within a study of cytomegalovirus exposure and HLA in healthy donors. Generated by immunoSEQ multiplex PCR, the TCRdb table keeps only in-frame clones and is missing some. The table lists about 200,000 clones, about 81% of them singletons. CDR3 size: 15 residues. V shed 7 bases and J shed 4 bases, with 17 bases lying between them. Germline V CDR1 and CDR2: MNHEY, SVGAGI. This chain joins TRBV6-5 and TRBJ2-1; the D gene is possibly TRBD2 (6 bases). This TCR was sampled from a woman aged 25-40 years in good health and CMV-seronegative. Sequencing was carried out using PBMCs. CDR3 region: CASTQHWAGYNEQFF. In DNA form, the CDR3 reads TGTGCCAGCACCCAGCACTGGGCGGGGTACAATGAGCAGTTCTTC.